The rows below give T cell receptor beta chains drawn from one sample of a study of neurological immune-mediated disorders. TCRdb reanalysed the 5' RACE reads using MiXCR and keeps one entry per CDR3 protein. The profile covers about 46,000 distinct CDR3 sequences, with less than 2% appearing a single time and 2% to 2.5% taken by the ten largest. Sequencing was done on a sample of PBMCs. The source is a woman aged 35 to 49 with multiple sclerosis. The conserved cysteine and the conserved F or W are not part of the CDR3 here. The order of the fields is V gene, CDR3 protein.

v_gene: TRBV7-8; CDR3aa: ASSVTSYGYT
v_gene: TRBV5-1; CDR3aa: ASSLGRDSPLH
v_gene: TRBV7-8; CDR3aa: ASSLERAPNQPQH
v_gene: TRBV29-1; CDR3aa: SVTVTGNTIY
v_gene: TRBV20-1; CDR3aa: SARSPQSTDTQY
v_gene: TRBV5-1; CDR3aa: ASSLFKGSRGDTQY
v_gene: TRBV20-1; CDR3aa: SAVQWDRGETEAF
v_gene: TRBV15; CDR3aa: ATSTRSGPGTDTQY
v_gene: TRBV5-1; CDR3aa: ASSRALSGNTIY
v_gene: TRBV10-3; CDR3aa: AISETGNGELF
v_gene: TRBV5-1; CDR3aa: ASSLGVVYGYT
v_gene: TRBV10-3; CDR3aa: AISGSILYGVQMDEQF
v_gene: TRBV9; CDR3aa: ASSVSTSDTQY
v_gene: TRBV11-2; CDR3aa: ASSLGQGYGYT
v_gene: TRBV5-1; CDR3aa: ASSSTGMDTQY
v_gene: TRBV7-2; CDR3aa: ASSPLRVLQETQY
v_gene: TRBV5-5; CDR3aa: ASSPAGQIRLH
v_gene: TRBV12-3/TRBV12-4; CDR3aa: ASTLWGASSEAF
v_gene: TRBV5-1; CDR3aa: DSSLDRDTQY
v_gene: TRBV5-1; CDR3aa: ASSLQTGTYGYT
v_gene: TRBV5-1; CDR3aa: ASSTAGVYGYT
v_gene: TRBV5-1; CDR3aa: ASSLASQGYGYT
v_gene: TRBV3-1; CDR3aa: ASSRVGNIQY
v_gene: TRBV5-4; CDR3aa: ASSKADSRGYT
v_gene: TRBV20-1; CDR3aa: SARGRVAGAGIYNEQF
v_gene: TRBV5-1; CDR3aa: ASSSGSSYEQY
v_gene: TRBV7-9; CDR3aa: ASSVSRGGEQY
v_gene: TRBV5-1; CDR3aa: ASRGGGYEQY
v_gene: TRBV4-1; CDR3aa: ASSQDLYWGTSLGYT
v_gene: TRBV10-3; CDR3aa: AISESFLVVNYGYT